This TCR beta chain was sequenced in a study of cytomegalovirus exposure and HLA in healthy donors (dated by TCRdb to the late 2010s). Study-level background: In an earlier analysis of under 750 of the donors, around 300 Gb of sequence data and approximately 100 million unique TCR beta sequences from about 179 million T cells were reported. Using immunosequencing, the study profiled T cell repertoires from around 680 subjects and related those repertoires to cytomegalovirus serostatus. Rather than using new phenotypic data, the later analysis identified candidate immune exposures from TCR beta sequences and from how often those sequences occurred across donors. A later analysis re-analyzed previously published TCR beta repertoires from roughly 600 donors and added high-resolution HLA genotyping to study TCR occurrence patterns. Every repertoire in the discovery cohort had been generated on one and the same sequencing platform. The number of typed donors differed by locus: 629-630 for A, B, C, DRB1 and DQB1; approximately 530 for DQA1; fewer than 610 for DPA1; and around 490 for DPB1. Class I and class II HLA loci were covered by the typing at four-digit resolution. In a later genetic analysis, genome-wide SNP genotypes for about three fifths of the roughly 670 donors were used, and that subset was treated as a discovery cohort. To predict cytomegalovirus infection status, the study brought together high-throughput TCR immunosequencing, statistical association of individual TCRs with disease status, and machine learning. About five DR-DQ haplotypes were treated as single units for association and clustering because of strong linkage in the cohort. Among the 398 genotyped donors, roughly 80% belonged to the genetic ancestry cluster associated with self-reported Caucasian donors. Approximately 310 gigabases of sequencing data and 70 million to 100 million unique TCR sequences were included in an early release covering 550 to 650 HLA-typed donors. Across 398 genotyped donors of the cohort, an average of approximately 220,000 unique TCR beta nucleotide sequences per donor were sequenced, and approximately 17% of those sequences were non-productive. Besides the first cohort of 500 to 700 subjects, a separate validation cohort made up of roughly 120 different subjects was used. An earlier analysis of approximately 640 of the donors applied high-throughput TCR beta sequencing to assess whether each TCR beta V gene segment acted as functional or pseudogenic. Donor age, sex, ethnicity and CMV serostatus were collected together with the repertoire data. The study aimed to test whether cataloging public T cell receptors could reveal signatures of past pathogen exposure. Beyond this particular receptor, the publication reports: A further reported finding was that TCR beta sequences accurately predicted the HLA-A and HLA-B alleles for most subjects in the first cohort. Because HLA typing was missing for some donors at each locus, association tests included only the typed subset. A few of the identified cytomegalovirus-associated TCR beta chains were confirmed in vitro to be specific for cytomegalovirus antigens. For the cohort, immune exposure information was limited to CMV serostatus. According to the authors, the approach could potentially be generalized to other disease states and immunological phenotypes. Most CMV-associated TCR beta chains appeared to be HLA-restricted in a later analysis, and the HLA associations seemed to be driven largely by CMV exposure. In a later analysis, TCR association rates were found to vary across HLA loci, with the most associated TCRs seen for DRB1 alleles and the fewest for HLA-C alleles. A total of fewer than 200 TCR beta chains were listed by the study as associated with cytomegalovirus. A group of highly shared sequence variants was considered likely to be a technical artifact of the sequencing pipeline. This cohort had only TCR beta chains sequenced, and the lack of alpha or paired-chain data limited which features could be detected. When HLA alleles, especially DR and DQ, strongly co-occurred, TCR associations were difficult to assign to individual alleles. V-gene and J-gene trimming of TCR beta chains was associated with a missense DCLRE1C variant in a later genetic analysis, and the association was replicated in an independent cohort. Correlated functional status among segregating V segments might be attributable to linkage disequilibrium, but an unknown experimental factor could not be ruled out. In an earlier analysis of more than 500 of the donors, most TCR beta V segments appeared in productive rearrangements about 90% or about 30% of the time, broadly matching IMGT annotations. Compared with equally common non-associated chains, HLA-associated TCR beta chains in a later analysis were more clonally expanded and had lower generation probabilities. In a later analysis, more than 15,000 TCR beta sequences were associated with specific HLA alleles at a false discovery rate of 0.05. Across donors, most TCR sequences were observed very rarely, whereas some public TCRs were present in many individuals. The classifier was reported to diagnose cytomegalovirus status with high specificity and sensitivity in both the original cohort and the validation cohort. Because counts were too low, roughly 17 rarely observed V segments, including chromosome 9 orphons, were left out of the earlier analysis of 587 of the donors. In a later genetic analysis, fewer N-insertions in productive TCRs were reported among donors in an Asian-associated ancestry cluster than the roughly 640-donor mean. Some IMGT-functional V segments, including TRBV6-2 and TRBV6-3, could not be distinguished by the 87-base-pair reads and were therefore excluded. Presence/absence analyses assumed roughly uniform sequencing depth across donors, an assumption that may not hold. A later analysis reported that several top co-occurrence clusters appeared linked to parvovirus B19, influenza, CMV and Epstein-Barr virus.

Library preparation employed the immunoSEQ multiplex PCR assay. The multiplex PCR relied on a mix of 60 forward primers for TCR Vbeta segments and 13 reverse primers for TCR Jbeta segments. A multiplex PCR assay on genomic DNA amplified the CDR3 region of rearranged TCR beta genes. The amplified TCR beta libraries were sequenced on the Illumina HiSeq System as 87-base-pair reads. The study's processing was this. In a later analysis, 70 million to 95 million unique TCR beta chains were counted across the approximately 670 repertoires, and around 10 million of these chains were shared by at least two donors. A nearest-neighbor algorithm error-corrected the raw reads and collapsed the reads into unique sequences, merging closely related sequences to remove PCR and sequencing errors. CDR3 sequences were aligned to IMGT reference sequences to assign V, D and J gene segments. For a sequence to be retained, a match of at least six nucleotides to both a V gene segment and a J gene segment was required. A rearrangement counted as productive if the CDR3 had no stop codons and remained in frame with V and J, and every other rearrangement counted as non-productive. CDR3 was defined according to IMGT convention as the region running from the second conserved V-encoded cysteine to the conserved J-encoded phenylalanine. The earlier analysis of some 550 of the donors excluded any sequence lacking an unambiguous match to a single V gene segment. In an earlier analysis of more than 500 of the donors, a V segment was called functional when productive rearrangements were above 56.7%, and segregating when the standard deviation between donors exceeded 5%. To diagnose cytomegalovirus status from the catalog of TCR beta chain sequences, a statistical classification framework was built. V and J gene assignment, in a later analysis, came from comparing TCR nucleotide sequences with IMGT/GENE-DB human TR gene sequences. A later analysis assigned CDR3 sequences and most-parsimonious VDJ recombination scenarios with the TCRdist pipeline. In a later analysis, each TCR beta chain was defined by its CDR3 amino acid sequence together with its V-gene family, and reads lacking a unique V-gene family were excluded. As a way to deal with suspected cross-contamination and a sequencing artifact, a later analysis dropped 450 to 600 nucleotide sequences that were highly shared and had low generation probability. A later analysis calculated a clonal expansion index for each public chain from normalized within-repertoire ranks of inferred template counts. In a later analysis, generation probabilities were computed with a VDJ recombination model fitted to out-of-frame rearrangements, and the resulting probabilities were checked against IGoR. A later analysis scored TCR-TCR, TCR-HLA and TCR-CMV co-occurrence with hypergeometric tests, applying a repertoire-size bias correction to TCR pairs. To estimate false discovery rates, a later analysis permuted the HLA or CMV assignments 20 times. A later analysis grouped co-occurring TCRs with DBSCAN, adding TCRdist sequence similarity when clustering within HLA-allele-positive subsets. Repertoires with fewer than 30,000 or more than 120,000 public chains, plus five repertoires with anomalous nucleotide sharing, were excluded from co-occurrence clustering. TCRdb's version of the immuneACCESS table is confined to in-frame rearrangements and falls short of the full clone set. An unresolved V gene accounts for under half of the shortfall where checked; the remainder is of unknown origin. V and J calls plus clone size are reproduced from that table; the DNA served to infer D and trimming. The sample table records 150,000 or so clones; 70% to 80% of these occur just once. 10% to 15% of the sample is held by the ten biggest clonotypes.

In total, roughly 710 healthy bone marrow donors made up the cohort. At the time of sampling, every cohort member was nominally healthy, though immune exposures that went unrecorded were likely present. The donor was CMV seropositive and was included in the group of 290 or so seropositive cohort members. Each donor provided a peripheral blood sample, and peripheral blood mononuclear cells were used for TCR beta sequencing. Genomic DNA extraction from the blood cell samples was performed with the Qiagen DNeasy Blood Extraction Kit. In regard to this clone: Its specific antigen is unknown. It has no much larger one-base neighbor in the sample; base qualities were not kept.

The germline V gene gives CDR1 as MGHDK and CDR2 as SYGVNS. There are 14 amino acids in the CDR3, from cysteine to phenylalanine inclusive. Here the CDR3 DNA is all that survives: 42 bases in frame from base 1. Trimming accounts for 6 bases at V and 4 bases at J, while the number of junction bases matched to no gene is 6. The receptor was isolated from a man between 40 and 49 years old in good health and CMV-seropositive. The V and J genes are TRBV25-1 and TRBJ2-5; 9 of the junction bases match TRBD1. Sequenced input: PBMCs. CDR3 loop: CASRTGGLLETQYF. The DNA is TGTGCCAGCAGAACAGGGGGCCTTCTAGAGACCCAGTACTTC.